A single sample is the source of the 23 T cell receptor beta chains below, sequenced in a study of T cells after yellow fever vaccination. TCRdb re-derived calls from the 5' RACE reads in MiXCR, one entry per CDR3 protein. Among some 260,000 distinct CDR3 sequences listed, roughly 4.8% were seen once. The sample consisted of CD4+ T cells sorted from PBMCs, taken on the day of the yellow fever booster vaccination. Receptor source: a man aged 18 to 29 who received the YFV17D yellow fever vaccine.

The V call is TRBV18, the J call TRBJ1-2, with D possibly being TRBD1 (5 bases). Trimming left V 5 bases short and J 7 bases short, with 14 bases between. The CDR3 extends over 13 amino acids. The germline V gene encodes CDR1 KGHSH and CDR2 LQKENI. CDR3 region: CASSASGMGGYTF. CDR3 in DNA: TGTGCCAGCTCAGCCTCAGGGATGGGTGGCTACACCTTC.

This clonotype has more than one count but fewer than ten. The chain is built from TRBV15 and TRBJ2-5, with TRBD1 as a possible D gene (5 bases). V lost 1 base and J lost 7, with 13 bases in between. The length of the CDR3 is 14 residues. The germline gives CDR1 LNHNV, CDR2 YYDKDF (reference sequence). The CDR3 is CATSRGGTLWTQYF. CDR3 in DNA: TGTGCCACCAGCAGAGGGGGCACCTTATGGACCCAGTACTTC. The complete variable domain, with remaining parts taken from reference TRBV15 and TRBJ2-5, reads DAMVIQNPRYQVTQFGKPVTLSCSQTLNHNVMYWYQQKSSQAPKLLFHYYDKDFNNEADTPDNFQSRRPNTSFCFLDIRSPGLGDTAMYLCATSRGGTLWTQYFGPGTRLLVL.

This clonotype was recorded many times. CDR3 DNA sequence: TGTGCCAGCTCACCACACGTAGCAGGAGGGACCACAGATACGCAGTATTTT. Amino acid sequence: CASSPHVAGGTTDTQYF. The V call is TRBV18, the J call TRBJ2-3; possibly TRBD2 for D (6 bases). Trimming removed 1 base from V and 2 bases from J, with 16 bases in between. The CDR3 extends over 17 amino acids. The V gene's germline CDR1 is KGHSH and CDR2 LQKENI. Complete variable domain (other parts from reference TRBV18 and TRBJ2-3): NAGVMQNPRHLVRRRGQEARLRCSPMKGHSHVYWYRQLPEEGLKFMVYLQKENIIDESGMPKERFSAEFPKEGPSILRIQQVVRGDSAAYFCASSPHVAGGTTDTQYFGPGTRLTVL.

This clonotype was observed a few times. The chain is built from TRBV6-5 and TRBJ1-3, with D hard to call. This CDR3 comprises 15 residues. V was shortened by 0 bases and J by 6 bases, with 12 bases between the two germline ends. Germline V gene sequence: CDR1 MNHEY, CDR2 SVGAGI. Here the CDR3 DNA reads TGTGCCAGCAGTTACTCCTCCGCGTACGAAAACACCATATATTTT. Amino acid sequence: CASSYSSAYENTIYF.

The chain has TRBV15 and TRBJ2-3; maybe TRBD2 (7 bases). Germline CDR1 is LNHNV and CDR2 is YYDKDF (reference sequence). Trimming stripped 6 bases from V and 1 base from J, with 14 bases between. CDR3 length: 15 amino acids. The CDR3 sequence: CATSRGGGRTDTQYF. The CDR3 DNA follows: TGTGCCACCAGTCGAGGGGGGGGACGCACAGATACGCAGTATTTT.

This clonotype appeared many times. The V call is TRBV12-3 or TRBV12-4, the J call TRBJ2-2; tentatively, D is TRBD1 or TRBD2 (5 bases each). Between the trimmed V and J ends, which lost 7 bases and 2 bases, there was a span of 11 bases. The CDR3 covers 14 residues. In DNA, the CDR3 is TGTGCCAGCACCCCGGGGCTTAACACCGGGGAGCTGTTTTTT. This encodes CASTPGLNTGELFF.

The sample holds a few counts of this clonotype. The genes are TRBV5-6 and TRBJ1-3; weak D call: TRBD1 (5 bases). V was clipped by 4 bases and J by 0 bases, with 14 bases between them. Germline CDR1 SGHDT, CDR2 YYEEEE. The CDR3 contains 16 residues. The DNA for the CDR3 is TGTGCCAGCAGCCCTGGCGGGACTCTCTCTGGAAACACCATATATTTT. Residues: CASSPGGTLSGNTIYF.

The chain links TRBV7-2 to TRBJ2-7, with D unclear. Germline lookup yields CDR1 SGHTA and CDR2 FQGNSA. The CDR3 length is 16 residues. The V and J ends lost 5 bases and 4 bases respectively, with 21 bases between them. As DNA, the CDR3 is TGTGCCAGCAGCCTTTTTAAAAGGAGTTCCGCTTACGAGCAGTACTTC. Translated: CASSLFKRSSAYEQYF.

This clonotype was counted between two and nine times. The chain has TRBV19 and TRBJ2-3; D gene unclear. Between the trimmed V and J ends, which lost 3 bases and 6 bases, there was a span of 13 bases. Germline CDR1 LNHDA, CDR2 SQIVND (reference sequence). The CDR3 has 14 residues. CDR3 bases: TGTGCCAGTAGTATGAACCTCCTGGAGGATACGCAGTATTTT. This sequence encodes CASSMNLLEDTQYF.

This clonotype has just a few counts. This chain joins TRBV7-9 and TRBJ1-6, with 11 bases that match TRBD1. Germline trimming cut 2 bases from V and 9 bases from J; bases unmatched to any gene: 9. The CDR3 contains 17 residues. Looked up from germline, CDR1 is SEHNR and CDR2 is FQNEAQ (reference sequence). CDR3 nucleotide sequence: TGTGCCAGCAGCTTACGGCGGACAGGGGGCGTGCGTTCACCCCTCCACTTT. Translated: CASSLRRTGGVRSPLHF.

This clonotype was found a few times. This chain joins TRBV19 and TRBJ2-1, with a tentative D call TRBD1 (5 bases). Trimming removed 7 bases at V and 8 bases at J, with 21 bases between. This CDR3 region has 15 residues. The germline gives CDR1 LNHDA, CDR2 SQIVND (reference sequence). The CDR3 DNA reads as TGTGCCAGTAACCCATCCTTCCTGAAGGGGTATGAGCAGTTCTTC. Translating gives CASNPSFLKGYEQFF.

The chain employs TRBV6-5 and TRBJ2-1, with D possibly being TRBD1 or TRBD2 (5 bases each). Germline values: CDR1 MNHEY, CDR2 SVGAGI. The CDR3 totals 15 residues. The V end was cut by 3 bases, the J end by 0 bases, with 9 bases between. The CDR3 reads CASSYGGSSYNEQFF. The CDR3 nucleotides are TGTGCCAGCAGTTATGGGGGTAGCTCCTACAATGAGCAGTTCTTC.

The CDR3 protein is CASSFVALAGYTGELFF. DNA of the CDR3: TGTGCCAGCAGTTTCGTAGCGCTAGCGGGGTACACCGGGGAGCTGTTTTTT. V and J are TRBV12-3 or TRBV12-4 and TRBJ2-2, with 9 bases fitting TRBD2. CDR3 length: 17 residues. J lost 3 bases, V lost 3 bases, and 8 bases had no gene match.

This clonotype was detected many times. The V call is TRBV7-2, the J call TRBJ1-2; no clear D gene. V lost 2 bases to trimming and J lost 7 bases, with 8 bases between them. There are 12 residues in the CDR3. Germline-derived CDR1 and CDR2 are SGHTA and FQGNSA. CDR3 amino acids: CASSLLGLGYTF. CDR3 coding DNA: TGTGCCAGCAGCTTATTAGGCCTTGGCTACACCTTC. The full variable domain, completed using reference TRBV7-2 and TRBJ1-2, is GAGVSQSPSNKVTEKGKDVELRCDPISGHTALYWYRQSLGQGLEFLIYFQGNSAPDKSGLPSDRFSAERTGGSVSTLTIQRTQQEDSAVYLCASSLLGLGYTFGSGTRLTVV.

This CDR3 reads CASSLGTGGKDTQYF. The CDR3 DNA follows: TGCGCCAGCAGCTTGGGGACAGGGGGCAAGGATACGCAGTATTTT. The gene calls are TRBV5-1 and TRBJ2-3; 11 nucleotides agree with TRBD1. V lost 0 bases to trimming and J lost 6 bases; unmatched junction nucleotides: 3. Germline assignment: CDR1 SGHRS and CDR2 YFSETQ. The CDR3 covers 15 residues.

This chain connects TRBV2 to TRBJ1-1, with D uncertain. CDR3 length: 17 amino acids. Per the germline V gene, CDR1 is SNHLY and CDR2 is FYNNEI. V lost 7 bases and J 0 bases, leaving 21 bases between the germline ends. As DNA, the CDR3 is TGTGCCAGCACCCTGGAGGAGGGATATCGAATGAACACTGAAGCTTTCTTT. Residues: CASTLEEGYRMNTEAFF.

This clonotype was counted many times. This chain uses TRBV5-1 with TRBJ2-7, with a weak D call TRBD1 (6 bases). Trimming took off 3 bases at V and 5 bases at J, with 21 bases between the two ends. Germline V gene data show CDR1 as SGHRS and CDR2 as YFSETQ. This CDR3 has 16 amino acids. CDR3: CASSSRLNLGANEQYF. For the CDR3, the DNA is TGCGCCAGCAGCTCGAGACTAAACCTGGGGGCCAACGAGCAGTACTTC.

A few counts support this clonotype. The rearrangement uses TRBV7-2 and TRBJ1-4; 7 nucleotides match TRBD1. V was pared by 1 base and J by 8 bases, with 4 bases of the junction left unmatched. This CDR3 is built from 14 residues. Germline lookup yields CDR1 SGHTA and CDR2 FQGNSA. This CDR3 is CASSLGQGEEKLFF. The CDR3 nucleotides are TGTGCCAGCAGCTTAGGGCAGGGGGAGGAAAAACTGTTTTTT.

The V call is TRBV2, the J call TRBJ2-5; perhaps TRBD2 as D (6 bases). V was shortened by 9 bases and J by 6 bases, with 11 bases between the two germline ends. There are 11 residues in the CDR3. Looked up from germline, CDR1 is SNHLY and CDR2 is FYNNEI. In nucleotides, the CDR3 is TGTGCCAGTTCGGGGGAGAAGACCCAGTACTTC. Translated, it gives CASSGEKTQYF. The variable domain in full, completed from reference TRBV2 and TRBJ2-5, reads EPEVTQTPSHQVTQMGQEVILRCVPISNHLYFYWYRQILGQKVEFLVSFYNNEISEKSEIFDDQFSVERPDGSNFTLKIRSTKLEDSAMYFCASSGEKTQYFGPGTRLLVL.

This clonotype was seen ten or more times. DNA for the CDR3: TGCGCCAGCAGCTCGCAGGGGGTGGCAGAGACTGAAGCTTTCTTT. It specifies CASSSQGVAETEAFF. This chain uses TRBV5-1 with TRBJ1-1; 7 nucleotides line up with TRBD1. Germline-derived CDR1 and CDR2 are SGHRS and YFSETQ. The CDR3 has 15 amino acids. After removal of 3 bases from V and 5 bases from J, the junction contained 10 bases not matched to a gene.

This clonotype showed up many times. The chain uses TRBV12-3 or TRBV12-4 and TRBJ2-5; no definite D call. The CDR3 sequence is 13 residues long. With 5 bases removed from V and 5 bases from J, the gap between germline ends came to 12 bases. DNA for the CDR3: TGTGCCAGCAGTCACCCGTCCAGGGAGACCCAGTACTTC. The encoded protein is CASSHPSRETQYF.

V is TRBV6-5 and J is TRBJ2-2; D is ambiguous. Germline values: CDR1 MNHEY, CDR2 SVGAGI. The CDR3 totals 16 residues. Trimming stripped 0 bases from V and 1 base from J, with 9 bases between. The CDR3 is CASSYSINRNTGELFF. For the CDR3, the DNA is TGTGCCAGCAGTTACTCGATAAACAGGAACACCGGGGAGCTGTTTTTT.

The chain is built from TRBV14 and TRBJ2-3; 10 nucleotides line up with TRBD2. The V gene's germline CDR1 is SGHDN and CDR2 FVKESK. This CDR3 has 16 residues. With V trimmed by 3 bases and J by 2 bases, 5 bases remained unmatched. The CDR3 nucleotides read TGTGCCAGCAGCCAGAGGCTAGCGGGGGCCACAGATACGCAGTATTTT. This gives the protein CASSQRLAGATDTQYF. Based on the CDR3 plus reference TRBV14 and TRBJ2-3, the full variable domain is EAGVTQFPSHSVIEKGQTVTLRCDPISGHDNLYWYRRVMGKEIKFLLHFVKESKQDESGMPNNRFLAERTGGTYSTLKVQPAELEDSGVYFCASSQRLAGATDTQYFGPGTRLTVL.